This T cell receptor beta chain emerged from a study of CD8 T cells in Susac syndrome. This clonotype has only a few counts. A quantity of about 0.5 to 1 ug RNA underwent reverse transcription using random hexamers. TCRdb recomputed calls from the immunoSEQ multiplex PCR reads with MiXCR, one row per CDR3 protein. The sample carries 150,000 to 200,000 distinct CDR3 sequences, around 96% recorded once. The CDR3 loop spans 12 amino acids. CDR1 SEHNR and CDR2 FQNEAQ come from the germline V gene (reference sequence). Trimming pared 1 base from V and 5 bases from J, leaving 5 bases between. This rearrangement joins TRBV7-9 to TRBJ2-5; D not resolved. Material: CD4+ T cells from PBMCs. The clonotype was recovered from a human donor in good health. The CDR3 loop is CASSLVRETQYF. The DNA for the CDR3 is TGTGCCAGCAGCTTAGTTCGGGAGACCCAGTACTTC.